Below are 10 T cell receptor beta chains sequenced from a single sample in a study of blood T cell repertoires in COVID-19. Clones were read by immunoSEQ multiplex PCR, and TCRdb kept only the in-frame ones, dropping some. The sample consists of 160,000 or so clones, approximately 87% of them appearing once. The sample taken for sequencing was peripheral blood. These receptors all come from a woman between 70 and 85 years old with acute or convalescent COVID-19.

The V gene is TRBV4-2, the J gene TRBJ2-1; 11 nucleotides match TRBD1. Germline CDR1 and CDR2: LGHNA and YNFKEQ. CDR3 size: 14 residues. V shed 7 bases, J shed 5 bases, and the junction held 4 bases outside the gene matches. CDR3 DNA sequence: TGTGCCAGCAACCGGGACAGGGGGAACAATGAGCAGTTCTTC. It yields the protein CASNRDRGNNEQFF.

The V and J genes are TRBV7-9 and TRBJ1-5, with D maybe TRBD1 (6 bases). The germline V gene has CDR1 SEHNR and CDR2 FQNEAQ (reference sequence). CDR3 length: 15 amino acids. V gave up 2 bases and J gave up 0 bases, with 8 bases separating them. The CDR3 nucleotides read TGTGCCAGCAGCTTATCGGACAGTAGCAATCAGCCCCAGCATTTT. The encoded protein is CASSLSDSSNQPQHF.

This clone came up a few times. The chain joins TRBV6-6 to TRBJ1-5; D perhaps matches TRBD1 (6 bases). The CDR3 has 15 amino acids. Trimming cost V 6 bases and J 4 bases, with 16 bases left between them. Germline-derived CDR1 and CDR2 are MNHNY and SVGAGI (reference sequence). The CDR3 region is CASSPGQILNQPQHF. CDR3 in DNA: TGTGCCAGCAGCCCTGGACAGATCCTAAATCAGCCCCAGCATTTT.

J is TRBJ2-5 and V is TRBV15; 10 nucleotides agree with TRBD2. J was trimmed by 3 bases and V by 2 bases; bases with no gene match: 18. Germline CDR1 reads LNHNV; CDR2 reads YYDKDF (reference sequence). This CDR3 is built from 20 residues. The CDR3 nucleotides are TGTGCCACCAGCAGACAGAGGGATGGGCTAGCGGGAGTAAGAAAAGAGACCCAGTACTTC. This encodes CATSRQRDGLAGVRKETQYF.

V usage is TRBV6-1 and J usage is TRBJ2-3; perhaps TRBD1 as D (5 bases). The CDR3 is 15 amino acids. The V gene's germline CDR1 is MNHNS and CDR2 SASEGT. Trimming left V 3 bases short and J 2 bases short, with 12 bases between. CDR3 protein: CASSEVRTYTDTQYF. The CDR3 DNA is TGTGCCAGCAGTGAGGTTCGGACATACACAGATACGCAGTATTTT.

The V and J genes are TRBV4-2 and TRBJ2-2, with a possible D match to TRBD2 (6 bases). Germline values: CDR1 LGHNA, CDR2 YNFKEQ. V gave up 0 bases and J gave up 4 bases, with 12 bases separating them. This CDR3 comprises 16 residues. Here the CDR3 reads CASSQEPGAFTGELFF. DNA of the CDR3: TGTGCCAGCAGCCAAGAACCGGGAGCCTTCACCGGGGAGCTGTTTTTT.

The chain is built from TRBV2 and TRBJ2-5, with 9 positions matching TRBD1. J lost 5 bases, V lost 4 bases, and 8 bases had no gene match. The CDR3 covers 15 residues. CDR1 is SNHLY, CDR2 FYNNEI, per germline. The CDR3 here is CASSGATGGGETQYF. CDR3 nucleotide sequence: TGTGCCAGCAGTGGGGCCACAGGGGGCGGGGAGACCCAGTACTTC.

CDR3 sequence reads: CASTNQGGYTF. DNA of the CDR3: TGTGCCAGTACGAACCAGGGGGGCTACACCTTC. The genes are TRBV19 and TRBJ1-2; D might be TRBD1 (6 bases). This CDR3 comprises 11 residues. CDR1 and CDR2 from the germline V gene are LNHDA and SQIVND (reference sequence). Between the trimmed V and J ends, which lost 7 bases and 8 bases, there was a span of 11 bases. Filled out from reference TRBV19 and TRBJ1-2, the complete variable domain reads DGGITQSPKYLFRKEGQNVTLSCEQNLNHDAMYWYRQDPGQGLRLIYYSQIVNDFQKGDIAEGYSVSREKKESFPLTVTSAQKNPTAFYLCASTNQGGYTFGSGTRLTVV.

This chain connects TRBV18 to TRBJ2-7, with 8 bases aligning to TRBD2. With 5 bases clipped from V and 3 bases from J, the junction kept 6 bases outside the gene matches. The CDR3 is 14 amino acids. Germline V gene lookup returns CDR1 KGHSH and CDR2 LQKENI. As DNA, the CDR3 is TGTGCCAGCTCAACCGGGACTAGTATCTACGAGCAGTACTTC. Translated, it gives CASSTGTSIYEQYF.

This clone was seen a single time. The CDR3 coding sequence is TGCGCCAGCAGCCAAGATCGCGGGAGAGCTTTCTTT. This encodes CASSQDRGRAFF. The chain is built from TRBV4-3 and TRBJ1-1; unclear D gene. V lost 0 bases and J 10 bases, leaving 9 bases between the germline ends. Per germline, CDR1 LGHNA and CDR2 YSLEER. The length of the CDR3 is 12 residues.